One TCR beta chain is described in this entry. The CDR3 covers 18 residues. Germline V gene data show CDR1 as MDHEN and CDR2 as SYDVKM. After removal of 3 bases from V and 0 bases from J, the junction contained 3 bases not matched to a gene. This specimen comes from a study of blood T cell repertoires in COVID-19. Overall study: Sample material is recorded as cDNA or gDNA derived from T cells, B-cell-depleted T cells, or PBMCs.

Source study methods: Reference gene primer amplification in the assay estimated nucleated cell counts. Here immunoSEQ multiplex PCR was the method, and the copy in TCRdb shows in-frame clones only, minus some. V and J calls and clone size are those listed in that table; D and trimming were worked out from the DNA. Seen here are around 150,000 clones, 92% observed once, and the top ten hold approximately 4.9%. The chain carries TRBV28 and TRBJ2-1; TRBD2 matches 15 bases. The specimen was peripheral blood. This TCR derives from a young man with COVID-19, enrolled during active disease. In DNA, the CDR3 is TGTGCCAGCAGTTTGGGGACTAGCGGGGGGAGCTCCTACAATGAGCAGTTCTTC. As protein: CASSLGTSGGSSYNEQFF.